These T cell receptor beta chains were read from a single sample in a study of patients and donors after allogeneic stem cell transplantation. TCRdb fed the RT-PCR reads into MiXCR, producing one record per CDR3 protein. The top ten clones hold about 35% of a sample with approximately 200,000 distinct CDR3 sequences, 41% of them seen once. The sequenced material came from blood, either unsorted or a sorted T cell fraction (not recorded which). These receptors were obtained from a human donor who was either an allogeneic HSCT recipient or a stem cell or donor lymphocyte infusion donor (not recorded which). It is not recorded whose cells these are; they may come from a transplant donor. The CDR3 runs from the conserved cysteine through the conserved F or W. A D gene is named only where the DNA matches it firmly. Clone size is shown for a subset of rows, as once, few, many or a class of expanded clone.

j_gene: TRBJ2-6; v_gene: TRBV6-2/TRBV6-3; d_gene: -; abundance: -; CDR3nt: TGTGCCAGCAGTCAAATGCCCCCGGGCCACTCTGGGGCCAACGTCCTGACTTTC; CDR3aa: CASSQMPPGHSGANVLTF
j_gene: TRBJ1-1; v_gene: TRBV6-5; d_gene: -; abundance: -; CDR3nt: TGTGCCAGCAGTTACGGGAGGGGGGACACTGAAGCTTTCTTT; CDR3aa: CASSYGRGDTEAFF
j_gene: TRBJ2-1; v_gene: TRBV3-1; d_gene: TRBD2; abundance: -; CDR3nt: TGTGCCAGCAGCCCCGCCACTAGCGCCGATGTGGATGAGCAGTTCTTC; CDR3aa: CASSPATSADVDEQFF
j_gene: TRBJ2-1; v_gene: TRBV5-1; d_gene: TRBD2; abundance: -; CDR3nt: TGCGCCAGCAGCATCCTTAGCGGGAGCTCCTACAATGAGCAGTTCTTC; CDR3aa: CASSILSGSSYNEQFF
j_gene: TRBJ1-2; v_gene: TRBV12-3/TRBV12-4; d_gene: -; abundance: few; CDR3nt: TGTGCCAGCAGCCCTAATACTAACTATGGCTACACCTTC; CDR3aa: CASSPNTNYGYTF
j_gene: TRBJ2-7; v_gene: TRBV6-5; d_gene: -; abundance: -; CDR3nt: TGTGCCAGCAGTTACGTCCCCCCGCCGCGATCCTACGAGCAGTACTTC; CDR3aa: CASSYVPPPRSYEQYF
j_gene: TRBJ2-5; v_gene: TRBV29-1; d_gene: TRBD1; abundance: few; CDR3nt: TGCAGCGTTCAAGGGGGACAGGGGGCGCAAGAGACCCAGTACTTC; CDR3aa: CSVQGGQGAQETQYF
j_gene: TRBJ2-2; v_gene: TRBV15; d_gene: -; abundance: -; CDR3nt: TGTGCCACCAAAAACACCGGGGAGCTGTTTTTT; CDR3aa: CATKNTGELFF
j_gene: TRBJ1-2; v_gene: TRBV27; d_gene: TRBD1; abundance: -; CDR3nt: TGTGCCAGCAGTTTATCGTCCAGGGGGAATGGCTACACCTTC; CDR3aa: CASSLSSRGNGYTF
j_gene: TRBJ1-1; v_gene: TRBV19; d_gene: -; abundance: -; CDR3nt: TGTGCCAGTAGTATTAATTGGGGTAACACTGAAGCTTTCTTT; CDR3aa: CASSINWGNTEAFF
j_gene: TRBJ1-1; v_gene: TRBV14; d_gene: -; abundance: many; CDR3nt: TGTGCCAGCAGCCAAGGTCTGGGGAGGCAAGCTTTCTTT; CDR3aa: CASSQGLGRQAFF
j_gene: TRBJ2-1; v_gene: TRBV12-3/TRBV12-4; d_gene: -; abundance: -; CDR3nt: TGTGCCAGCAGTTTAGCGCTAGGGGTCTACTACTCCTACAATGAGCAGTTCTTC; CDR3aa: CASSLALGVYYSYNEQFF
j_gene: TRBJ1-2; v_gene: TRBV27; d_gene: -; abundance: few; CDR3nt: TGTGCCAGCAGTTTCCAAGGGGGTGACTATGGCTACACCTTC; CDR3aa: CASSFQGGDYGYTF
j_gene: TRBJ1-2; v_gene: TRBV7-6; d_gene: -; abundance: few; CDR3nt: TGTGCCAGCAGCTTAGTGGTTAACTATGGCTACACCTTC; CDR3aa: CASSLVVNYGYTF
j_gene: TRBJ2-1; v_gene: TRBV30; d_gene: -; abundance: once; CDR3nt: TGTGCCTGGTCTTGGGGCGGAAAGTACGATGAGCAGTTCTTC; CDR3aa: CAWSWGGKYDEQFF
j_gene: TRBJ2-7; v_gene: TRBV7-6; d_gene: -; abundance: few; CDR3nt: TGTGCCAGCAGCTTAGGTTTTGGTTACGAGCAGTACTTC; CDR3aa: CASSLGFGYEQYF
j_gene: TRBJ1-2; v_gene: TRBV11-2; d_gene: TRBD1; abundance: -; CDR3nt: TGTGCCAGCAGCTCCCCGATGGGACAGCTATCAAACTATGGCTACACCTTC; CDR3aa: CASSSPMGQLSNYGYTF
j_gene: TRBJ2-2; v_gene: TRBV18; d_gene: -; abundance: -; CDR3nt: TGTGCCAGCTCACCAAGGCCAGCTAACACCGGGGAGCTGTTTTTT; CDR3aa: CASSPRPANTGELFF
j_gene: TRBJ2-1; v_gene: TRBV6-6; d_gene: -; abundance: few; CDR3nt: TGTGCCAGCTTAGCTGGCTCCTACAATGAGCAGTTCTTC; CDR3aa: CASLAGSYNEQFF
j_gene: TRBJ1-2; v_gene: TRBV4-2; d_gene: TRBD1; abundance: -; CDR3nt: TGTGCCAGCAGCCAACCAGGGGTACAGGGGCAGGCCTGTGGCTACACCTTC; CDR3aa: CASSQPGVQGQACGYTF
j_gene: TRBJ2-7; v_gene: TRBV6-5; d_gene: -; abundance: -; CDR3nt: TGTGCCAGCAACGGCAGGTTTAGCTCCTACGAGCAGTACTTC; CDR3aa: CASNGRFSSYEQYF
j_gene: TRBJ2-1; v_gene: TRBV19; d_gene: TRBD2; abundance: -; CDR3nt: TGTGCCAGTAGTATTGCTAGCGGCCCATACAATGAGCAGTTCTTC; CDR3aa: CASSIASGPYNEQFF
j_gene: TRBJ2-1; v_gene: TRBV7-3; d_gene: -; abundance: few; CDR3nt: TGTGCCAGCAGCTTAGAGGGAACTATCCTCAATGAGCAGTTCTTC; CDR3aa: CASSLEGTILNEQFF
j_gene: TRBJ1-1; v_gene: TRBV29-1; d_gene: -; abundance: few; CDR3nt: TGCAGCGTTCTAGGGGGAACTGAAGCTTTCTTT; CDR3aa: CSVLGGTEAFF
j_gene: TRBJ2-2; v_gene: TRBV12-3/TRBV12-4; d_gene: TRBD1; abundance: -; CDR3nt: TGTGCCAGCAGTTTAGCAGGGACAGCGAACACCGGGGAGCTGTTTTTT; CDR3aa: CASSLAGTANTGELFF
j_gene: TRBJ2-2; v_gene: TRBV6-2/TRBV6-3; d_gene: -; abundance: few; CDR3nt: TGTGCCAGCAAACCCCCCAGACAGAGGACGAACACCGGGGAGCTGTTTTTT; CDR3aa: CASKPPRQRTNTGELFF
j_gene: TRBJ2-1; v_gene: TRBV5-1; d_gene: -; abundance: -; CDR3nt: TGCGCCAGCAGCCCCGCGTTACGCTCCTACAATGAGCAGTTCTTC; CDR3aa: CASSPALRSYNEQFF
j_gene: TRBJ2-2; v_gene: TRBV28; d_gene: TRBD2; abundance: few; CDR3nt: TGTGCCAGCATGGGACTACGGCGGATCGGGGAGCTGTTTTTT; CDR3aa: CASMGLRRIGELFF
j_gene: TRBJ1-1; v_gene: TRBV12-3/TRBV12-4; d_gene: -; abundance: few; CDR3nt: TGTGCCAGCAGTCACAGTCGGGACACTGAAGCTTTCTTT; CDR3aa: CASSHSRDTEAFF
j_gene: TRBJ2-1; v_gene: TRBV9; d_gene: -; abundance: -; CDR3nt: TGTGCCAGCAGCCAAAGGGGGAATGAGCAGTTCTTC; CDR3aa: CASSQRGNEQFF
j_gene: TRBJ1-4; v_gene: TRBV28; d_gene: -; abundance: -; CDR3nt: TGTGCCAGCAGTTTAGCCAGGGTGCCCCCCGACGTAGCGTTTTTT; CDR3aa: CASSLARVPPDVAFF
j_gene: TRBJ1-1; v_gene: TRBV6-5; d_gene: -; abundance: many; CDR3nt: TGTGCCAGCAGTTACAGAGGTCCAACTGAAGCTTTCTTT; CDR3aa: CASSYRGPTEAFF
j_gene: TRBJ2-1; v_gene: TRBV20-1; d_gene: TRBD2; abundance: few; CDR3nt: TGCAGTGCTGCAACCGGGACTAGGGAGTTCTTC; CDR3aa: CSAATGTREFF
j_gene: TRBJ1-1; v_gene: TRBV7-8; d_gene: -; abundance: -; CDR3nt: TGTGCCAGCAGCTCATGGTCGGGCCGCACGAACACTGAAGCTTTCTTT; CDR3aa: CASSSWSGRTNTEAFF
j_gene: TRBJ2-3; v_gene: TRBV7-9; d_gene: -; abundance: -; CDR3nt: TGTGCCAGCAGCTTAGGCCTAAACGGAGATACGCAGTATTTT; CDR3aa: CASSLGLNGDTQYF
j_gene: TRBJ1-1; v_gene: TRBV20-1; d_gene: -; abundance: -; CDR3nt: TGCAGTGTCGTCCGGCCTGAAGCTTTCTTT; CDR3aa: CSVVRPEAFF
j_gene: TRBJ2-1; v_gene: TRBV27; d_gene: -; abundance: -; CDR3nt: TGTGCCAGCACCTTGGGGGGAAAGGGCGGCGAGCAGTTCTTC; CDR3aa: CASTLGGKGGEQFF
j_gene: TRBJ1-3; v_gene: TRBV7-8; d_gene: -; abundance: -; CDR3nt: TGTGCCAGCAGCCTCTCGACAGGTGCTGGAAACACCATATATTTT; CDR3aa: CASSLSTGAGNTIYF
j_gene: TRBJ1-2; v_gene: TRBV20-1; d_gene: TRBD1; abundance: -; CDR3nt: TGCAGTGCCTATAACGGACAGGGAGAGTATGGCTACACCTTC; CDR3aa: CSAYNGQGEYGYTF
j_gene: TRBJ1-1; v_gene: TRBV7-3; d_gene: -; abundance: few; CDR3nt: TGTGCCAGCAGCTTAAAACAGGGTTCTGAAGCTTTCTTT; CDR3aa: CASSLKQGSEAFF
j_gene: TRBJ1-3; v_gene: TRBV7-9; d_gene: -; abundance: -; CDR3nt: TGTGCCAGCAGACTACTGGGGACAACCCCTGGAAACACCATATATTTT; CDR3aa: CASRLLGTTPGNTIYF
j_gene: TRBJ1-6; v_gene: TRBV12-3/TRBV12-4; d_gene: -; abundance: -; CDR3nt: TGTGCCAGCAGTTTATTTCAGGCGAAGAATTCACCCCTCCACTTT; CDR3aa: CASSLFQAKNSPLHF
j_gene: TRBJ1-1; v_gene: TRBV30; d_gene: -; abundance: once; CDR3nt: TGTGCCGCGGAAAGGGAGGGAGCTTTCTTT; CDR3aa: CAAEREGAFF
j_gene: TRBJ1-1; v_gene: TRBV28; d_gene: -; abundance: once; CDR3nt: TGTGCCAGCAGTTTGATAGGTCAGCTCGGATTCTTT; CDR3aa: CASSLIGQLGFF
j_gene: TRBJ1-5; v_gene: TRBV6-5; d_gene: TRBD1; abundance: -; CDR3nt: TGTGCCAGCAGTTTATCGACAGGGGCCCATCAGCCCCAGCATTTT; CDR3aa: CASSLSTGAHQPQHF
j_gene: TRBJ1-2; v_gene: TRBV27; d_gene: -; abundance: -; CDR3nt: TGTGCCAGCAGTTTATCGTCAGGGACGAACTATGGCTACACCTTC; CDR3aa: CASSLSSGTNYGYTF
j_gene: TRBJ2-3; v_gene: TRBV4-1; d_gene: TRBD2; abundance: -; CDR3nt: TGCGCCAGCAGCCACCCCGGGACTAGCGGAGCCCTCACAGATACGCAGTATTTT; CDR3aa: CASSHPGTSGALTDTQYF
j_gene: TRBJ1-6; v_gene: TRBV6-5; d_gene: -; abundance: -; CDR3nt: TGTGCCAGCAGTACGAGGTCCTATAATTCACCCCTCCACTTT; CDR3aa: CASSTRSYNSPLHF
j_gene: TRBJ1-1; v_gene: TRBV4-2; d_gene: TRBD1; abundance: few; CDR3nt: TGTGCCAGCAGCCAAGATTTGACAGGGCTTAGCACTGAAGCTTTCTTT; CDR3aa: CASSQDLTGLSTEAFF
j_gene: TRBJ1-4; v_gene: TRBV28; d_gene: -; abundance: -; CDR3nt: TGTGCCAGCAGCGAACAGGATCAAAAACTGTTTTTT; CDR3aa: CASSEQDQKLFF
j_gene: TRBJ2-2; v_gene: TRBV5-1; d_gene: -; abundance: -; CDR3nt: TGCGCCAGCAGCTACCTACTAGCGAACACCGGGGAGCTGTTTTTT; CDR3aa: CASSYLLANTGELFF
j_gene: TRBJ1-2; v_gene: TRBV27; d_gene: -; abundance: -; CDR3nt: TGTGCCAGCAGTTTCCACCTCGAGGGGCGCGCCTATGGCTACACCTTC; CDR3aa: CASSFHLEGRAYGYTF
j_gene: TRBJ2-1; v_gene: TRBV7-3; d_gene: TRBD2; abundance: few; CDR3nt: TGTGCCAGCAGCTCCCTACTAGCGGGGAATGAGCAGTTCTTC; CDR3aa: CASSSLLAGNEQFF
j_gene: TRBJ1-2; v_gene: TRBV12-3/TRBV12-4; d_gene: -; abundance: -; CDR3nt: TGTGCCAGCAGTTTAGCGGGCAGACGGTTGACCTTC; CDR3aa: CASSLAGRRLTF